This TCR beta chain is from a study of siplizumab effects on memory and regulatory T cells. Study-wide background: Reactions of mixed lymphocytes were paired, with siplizumab at about 1 ug/mL or without drug.

Notes on this clone: Its matching antigen is unknown.

The authors cocultured the mixed lymphocyte reaction cells at 37 degrees C for 6 days. The study's findings and limits: Apparently key alloresponse contributors, naive T cells also seemed more diverse than memory cells.

The table came from immunoSEQ multiplex PCR; TCRdb's copy has only in-frame clones and leaves some out. The sample shows about 15,000 clones, more than 40% of them seen only once. CDR3 length equals 14 residues. Germline loops: CDR1 LGHNA, CDR2 YNFKEQ. Trimming removed 7 bases from V and 5 bases from J; junction bases left unmatched: 8. The receptor was isolated from a human donor in good health; the cells came from an allogeneic mixed lymphocyte reaction. The chain combines TRBV4-2 with TRBJ1-1; 9 bases fit TRBD1. The specimen sequenced was CFSE-low (dividing) CD4+ T cells sorted from an allogeneic mixed lymphocyte reaction. CDR3 amino acids: CASKYRGQRTEAFF. CDR3 in DNA: TGTGCCAGCAAATACAGGGGGCAGCGAACTGAAGCTTTCTTT.